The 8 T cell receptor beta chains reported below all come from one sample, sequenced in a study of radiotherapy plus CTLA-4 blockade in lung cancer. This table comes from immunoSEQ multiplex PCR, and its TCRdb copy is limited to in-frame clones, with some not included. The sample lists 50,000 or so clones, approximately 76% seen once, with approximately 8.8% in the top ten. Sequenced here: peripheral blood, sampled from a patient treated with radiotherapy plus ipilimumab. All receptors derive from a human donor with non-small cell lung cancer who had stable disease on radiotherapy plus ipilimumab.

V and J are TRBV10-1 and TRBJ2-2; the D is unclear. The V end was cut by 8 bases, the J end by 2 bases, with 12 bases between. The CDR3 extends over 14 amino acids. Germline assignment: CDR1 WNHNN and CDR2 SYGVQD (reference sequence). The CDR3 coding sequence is TGCGCCAGCGCTGACACAAAAAACACCGGGGAGCTGTTTTTT. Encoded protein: CASADTKNTGELFF.

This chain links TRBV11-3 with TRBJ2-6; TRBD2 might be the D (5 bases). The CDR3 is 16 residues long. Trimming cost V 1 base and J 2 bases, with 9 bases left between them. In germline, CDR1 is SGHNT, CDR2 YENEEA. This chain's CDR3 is CASSLVVGTGANVLTF. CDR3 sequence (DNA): TGTGCCAGCAGCTTAGTCGTCGGGACTGGGGCCAACGTCCTGACTTTC.

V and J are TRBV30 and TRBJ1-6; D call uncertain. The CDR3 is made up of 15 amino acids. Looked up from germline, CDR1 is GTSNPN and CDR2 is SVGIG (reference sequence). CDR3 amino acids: CAYNPESSYNSPLHF. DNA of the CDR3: TGTGCATACAACCCCGAGAGCTCCTATAATTCACCCCTCCACTTT.

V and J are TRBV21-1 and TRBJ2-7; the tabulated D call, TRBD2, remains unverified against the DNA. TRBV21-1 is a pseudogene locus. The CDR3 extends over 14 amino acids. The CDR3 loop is CASSKSSETYERYV. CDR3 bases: TGTGCCAGCAGCAAAAGCTCAGAAACCTACGAGCGGTACGTC.

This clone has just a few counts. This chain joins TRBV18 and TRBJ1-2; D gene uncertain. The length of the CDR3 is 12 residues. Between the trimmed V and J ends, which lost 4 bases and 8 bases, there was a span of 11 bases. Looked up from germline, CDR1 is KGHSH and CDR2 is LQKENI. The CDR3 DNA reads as TGTGCCAGCTCACAGGCCACGGGGGGCTACACCTTC. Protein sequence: CASSQATGGYTF.

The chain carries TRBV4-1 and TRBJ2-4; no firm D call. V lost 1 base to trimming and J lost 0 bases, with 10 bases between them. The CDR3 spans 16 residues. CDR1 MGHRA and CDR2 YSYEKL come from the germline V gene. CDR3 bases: TGCGCCAGCAGCCAAGGAAATGGGCCAGCCAAAAACATTCAGTACTTC. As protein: CASSQGNGPAKNIQYF.

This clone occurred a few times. For the CDR3, the DNA is TGTGCCAGCAGCTTGGGACACACCAAGAGCACCAACTATGGCTACACCTTC. It codes for CASSLGHTKSTNYGYTF. The V gene is TRBV5-4, the J gene TRBJ1-2; D is undetermined. The CDR3 contains 17 residues. The germline V gene has CDR1 SGHNT and CDR2 YYREEE (reference sequence). With 0 bases removed from V and 2 bases from J, the gap between germline ends came to 17 bases.

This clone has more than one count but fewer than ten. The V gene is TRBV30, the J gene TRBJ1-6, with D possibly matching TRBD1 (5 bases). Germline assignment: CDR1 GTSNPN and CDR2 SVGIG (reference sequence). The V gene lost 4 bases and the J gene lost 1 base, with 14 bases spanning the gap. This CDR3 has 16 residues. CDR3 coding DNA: TGTGCCTGGACTCAGGGAGGAGGATCCTATAATTCACCCCTCCACTTT. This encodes CAWTQGGGSYNSPLHF.